Included here is one TCR beta chain sequence, with context. The antigen remains undetermined. These data originate in a study of vaccination and CD4 T cells after COVID-19. Study results and limitations: Spike mono-reactivity marked 304 of 307 vaccine-specific clones in convalescent patients.

Treatment denoted: roughly 10-day PBMC culture with coronavirus spike peptide pools or control peptides (ViraFEST assay). It was before the COVID-19 pandemic (2011-2018) that the unexposed donor's CD4+ T cells were collected. Cells permitting, SARS-CoV-2 S/N and four cold-coronavirus spikes were tested on unexposed-donor CD4+ T cells. Germline V gene lookup returns CDR1 SGDLS and CDR2 YYNGEE. The length of the CDR3 is 15 residues. Trimming pared 2 bases from V and 2 bases from J, leaving 14 bases between. At the Johns Hopkins FTIC core, DNA taken from cultured CD4+ T cells was sequenced by way of the Oncomine TCR Beta short-read assay. Investigators isolated genomic DNA from cultured CD4+ T cells. Via MiXCR, TCRdb re-called the PCR reads, giving one row per CDR3 protein. The table has thousands of distinct CDR3 sequences, approximately 31% seen once; the top ten hold 35% to 45%.

This clonotype was sampled from a human donor in good health. This chain uses TRBV9 with TRBJ2-7; weak D call: TRBD1 (5 bases). The material sequenced was CD4+ T cells from blood, cultured in vitro. CDR3 sequence (DNA): TGTGCCAGCAGCGTTACAGGAAGCCATGCCTACGAGCAGTACTTC. Translating it yields CASSVTGSHAYEQYF.